This T cell receptor beta chain was identified during a study of metastatic and nonmetastatic thyroid tumors. No patient had received any treatment before thyroid surgery. This CDR3 comprises 13 residues. The V and J ends lost 5 bases and 4 bases respectively, with 9 bases between them. From germline, CDR1 is MNHNS and CDR2 SASEGT. Via MiXCR, TCRdb re-called the PCR reads. The sample lists about 93,000 clones, roughly an eighth occurring once. The V gene is TRBV6-1, the J gene TRBJ2-1; D might be TRBD2 (6 bases). Sequences were obtained from blood. This TCR came from a female donor with papillary thyroid cancer or a benign thyroid nodule (not recorded which). Some clones in this sample may be carry-over from other donors' samples. The chain's CDR3 is CASSPGGYNEQFF. DNA for the CDR3: TGTGCCAGCAGTCCCGGGGGTTACAATGAGCAGTTCTTC.